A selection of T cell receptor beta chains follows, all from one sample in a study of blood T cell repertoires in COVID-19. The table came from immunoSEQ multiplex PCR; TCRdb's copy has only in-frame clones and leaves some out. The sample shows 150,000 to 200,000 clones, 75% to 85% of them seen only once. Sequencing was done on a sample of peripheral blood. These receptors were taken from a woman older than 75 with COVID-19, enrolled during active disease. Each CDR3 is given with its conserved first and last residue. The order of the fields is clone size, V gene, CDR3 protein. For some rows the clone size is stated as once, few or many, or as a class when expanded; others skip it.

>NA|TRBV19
CASSTLAGAVHNEQYF
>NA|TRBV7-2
CASSLVSGGGYNEQFF
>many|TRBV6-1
CASSEKTSTEQFF
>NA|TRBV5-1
CASSVRAGQETQYF
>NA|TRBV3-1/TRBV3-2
CASSQDRLAVYEQYF
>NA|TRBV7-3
CASSLSRIPYEQYF
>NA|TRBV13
CASSSQGAISGELFF
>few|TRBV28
CASSSNRRGSPLHF
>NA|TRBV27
CASSFSQPTNEKLFF
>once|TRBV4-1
CASSHPLAGLYEQYF
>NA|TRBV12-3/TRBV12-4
CASSLGGQQPQHF
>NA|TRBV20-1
CSASGTVPLTGNTIYF
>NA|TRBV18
CASSNLGQGAEAFF
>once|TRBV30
CAWSLQNTEAFF
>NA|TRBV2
CASSGQTYYGYTF
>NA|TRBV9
CASSVAQRVDTQYF
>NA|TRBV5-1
CASSLVSGGTEAFF
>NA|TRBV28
CASSTGGFRDEQFF
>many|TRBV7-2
CASSLAAGFYEQYF
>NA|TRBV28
CASSLGLQGGGETQYF
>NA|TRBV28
CASSRRDWRRDNQPQHF
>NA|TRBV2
CASNFGPAGAGNTIYF
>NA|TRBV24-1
CATSDYSSGGKETQYF
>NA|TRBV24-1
CATSVEGNTEAFF
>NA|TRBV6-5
CASSSPWGREQYF
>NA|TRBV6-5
CASQDYSGEFF
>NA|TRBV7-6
CASSYSGELFF
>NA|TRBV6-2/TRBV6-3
CASSSTGTRVMTQYF
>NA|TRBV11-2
CASSLEVARIGNTGELFF
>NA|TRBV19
CASSIGGGEQYF
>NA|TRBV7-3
CASSSGLAGGREDTQYF
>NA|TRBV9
CASSRLGRLTDTQYF
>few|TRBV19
CASSIGTSDYYEQYF
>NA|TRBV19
CASSQGNTEAFF
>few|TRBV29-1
CSAHRQGSYEQYF
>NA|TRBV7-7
CASSPEVGLAGAAETQYF